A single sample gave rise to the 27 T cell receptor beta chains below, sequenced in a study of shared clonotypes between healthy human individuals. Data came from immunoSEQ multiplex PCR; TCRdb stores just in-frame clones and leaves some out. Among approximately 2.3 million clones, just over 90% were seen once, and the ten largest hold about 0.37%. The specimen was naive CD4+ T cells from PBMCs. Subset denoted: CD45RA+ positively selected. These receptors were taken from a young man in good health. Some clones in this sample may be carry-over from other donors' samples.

The CDR3 here is CASSLGLADWQYF. The DNA of the CDR3 is TGTGCCAGCAGCTTAGGTCTCGCCGATTGGCAGTACTTC. The V and J genes are TRBV7-9 and TRBJ2-7; no clear D gene. V shed 1 base and J shed 9 bases, with 13 bases lying between them. The CDR3 runs 13 residues. Looked up from germline, CDR1 is SEHNR and CDR2 is FQNEAQ (reference sequence).

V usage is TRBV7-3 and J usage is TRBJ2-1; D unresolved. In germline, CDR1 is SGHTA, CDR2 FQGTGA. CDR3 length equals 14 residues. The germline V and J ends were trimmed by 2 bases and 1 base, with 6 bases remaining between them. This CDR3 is CASSLGVSYNEQFF. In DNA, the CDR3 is TGTGCCAGCAGCTTAGGGGTTTCCTACAATGAGCAGTTCTTC.

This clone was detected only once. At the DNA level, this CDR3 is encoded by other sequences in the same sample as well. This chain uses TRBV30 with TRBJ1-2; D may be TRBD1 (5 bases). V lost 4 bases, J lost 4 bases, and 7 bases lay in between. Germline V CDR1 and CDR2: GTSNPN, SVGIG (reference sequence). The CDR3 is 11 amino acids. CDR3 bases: TGTGCCTGGACGGGGGGCTATGGCTACACCTTC. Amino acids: CAWTGGYGYTF. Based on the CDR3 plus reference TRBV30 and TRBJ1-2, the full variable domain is SQTIHQWPATLVQPVGSPLSLECTVEGTSNPNLYWYRQAAGRGLQLLFYSVGIGQISSEVPQNLSASRPQDRQFILSSKKLLLSDSGFYLCAWTGGYGYTFGSGTRLTVV.

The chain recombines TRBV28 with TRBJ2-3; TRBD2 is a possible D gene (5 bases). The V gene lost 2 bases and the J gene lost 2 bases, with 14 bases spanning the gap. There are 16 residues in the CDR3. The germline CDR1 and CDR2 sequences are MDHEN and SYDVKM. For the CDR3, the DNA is TGTGCCAGCAGTTTACAGTCGTCAGCGGCCACAGATACGCAGTATTTT. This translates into CASSLQSSAATDTQYF.

The CDR3: CASSFTGSSYEQYF. The CDR3 DNA is TGTGCCAGCAGCTTCACCGGGAGCTCCTACGAGCAGTACTTC. This chain links TRBV7-9 with TRBJ2-7, with D perhaps matching TRBD2 (6 bases). This CDR3 contains 14 residues. From germline, CDR1 is SEHNR and CDR2 FQNEAQ (reference sequence). Trimming took 3 bases from V and 0 from J, leaving 9 bases between them.

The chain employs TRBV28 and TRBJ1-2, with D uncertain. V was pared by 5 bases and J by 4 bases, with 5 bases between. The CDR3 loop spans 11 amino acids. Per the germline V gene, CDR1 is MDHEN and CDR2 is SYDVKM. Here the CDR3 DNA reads TGTGCCAGCAGTACCCTCTATGGCTACACCTTC. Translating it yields CASSTLYGYTF.

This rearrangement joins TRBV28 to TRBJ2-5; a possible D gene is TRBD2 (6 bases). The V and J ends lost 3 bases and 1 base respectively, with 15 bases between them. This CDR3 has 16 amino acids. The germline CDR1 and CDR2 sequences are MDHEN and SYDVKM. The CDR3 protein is CASSFWVAEGQETQYF. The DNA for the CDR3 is TGTGCCAGCAGTTTTTGGGTAGCGGAGGGCCAAGAGACCCAGTACTTC.

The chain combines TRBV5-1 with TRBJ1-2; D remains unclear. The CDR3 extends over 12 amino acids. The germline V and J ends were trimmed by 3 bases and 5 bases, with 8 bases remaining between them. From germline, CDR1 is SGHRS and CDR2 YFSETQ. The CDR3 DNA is TGCGCCAGCAGCTCAGGCTTATATGGCTACACCTTC. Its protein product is CASSSGLYGYTF.

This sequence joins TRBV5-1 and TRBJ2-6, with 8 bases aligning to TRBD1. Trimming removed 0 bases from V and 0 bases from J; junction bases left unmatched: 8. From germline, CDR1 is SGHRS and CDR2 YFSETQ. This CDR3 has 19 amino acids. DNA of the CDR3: TGCGCCAGCAGCTTGGCCAGGGGCAGGGGGCTCTCTGGGGCCAACGTCCTGACTTTC. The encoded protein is CASSLARGRGLSGANVLTF.

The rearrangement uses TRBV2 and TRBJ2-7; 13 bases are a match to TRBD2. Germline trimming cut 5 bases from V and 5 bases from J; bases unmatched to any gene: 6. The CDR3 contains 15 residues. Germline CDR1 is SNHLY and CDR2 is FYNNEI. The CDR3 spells CASSSGTSGNDEQYF. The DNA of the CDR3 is TGTGCCAGCAGTTCCGGGACTAGCGGGAACGACGAGCAGTACTTC.

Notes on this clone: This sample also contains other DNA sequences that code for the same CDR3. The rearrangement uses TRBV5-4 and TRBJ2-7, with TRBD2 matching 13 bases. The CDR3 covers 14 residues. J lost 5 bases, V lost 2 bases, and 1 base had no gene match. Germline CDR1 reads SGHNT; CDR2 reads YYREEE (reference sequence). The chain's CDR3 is CASSLGLAGDEQYF. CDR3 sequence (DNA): TGTGCCAGCAGCTTAGGACTAGCGGGAGACGAGCAGTACTTC.

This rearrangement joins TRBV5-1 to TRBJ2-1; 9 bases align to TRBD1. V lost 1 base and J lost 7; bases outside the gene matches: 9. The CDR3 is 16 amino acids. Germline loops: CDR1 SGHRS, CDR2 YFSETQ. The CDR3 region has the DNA TGCGCCAGCAGCTTGTCGAGTTCTGGGACAGGGAATGAGCAGTTCTTC. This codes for CASSLSSSGTGNEQFF.

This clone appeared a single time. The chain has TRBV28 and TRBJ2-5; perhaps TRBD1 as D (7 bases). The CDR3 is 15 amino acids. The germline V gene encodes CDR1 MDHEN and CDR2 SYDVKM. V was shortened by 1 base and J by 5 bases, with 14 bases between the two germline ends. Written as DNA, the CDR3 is TGTGCCAGCAGTTTATACTCACAGGGGAGGGAGACCCAGTACTTC. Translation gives CASSLYSQGRETQYF.

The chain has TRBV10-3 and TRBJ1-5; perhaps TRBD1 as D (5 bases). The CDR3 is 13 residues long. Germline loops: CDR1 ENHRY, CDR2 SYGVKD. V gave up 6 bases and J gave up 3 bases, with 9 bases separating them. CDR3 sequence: CAISGQINQPQHF. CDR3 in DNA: TGTGCCATCAGCGGACAAATCAATCAGCCCCAGCATTTT.

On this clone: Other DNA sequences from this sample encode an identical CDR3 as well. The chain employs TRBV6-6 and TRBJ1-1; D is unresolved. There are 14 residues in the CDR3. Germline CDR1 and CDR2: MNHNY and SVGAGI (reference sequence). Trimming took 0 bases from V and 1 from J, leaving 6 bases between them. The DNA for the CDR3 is TGTGCCAGCAGTTACTCCCGCCAGAACACTGAAGCTTTCTTT. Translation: CASSYSRQNTEAFF.

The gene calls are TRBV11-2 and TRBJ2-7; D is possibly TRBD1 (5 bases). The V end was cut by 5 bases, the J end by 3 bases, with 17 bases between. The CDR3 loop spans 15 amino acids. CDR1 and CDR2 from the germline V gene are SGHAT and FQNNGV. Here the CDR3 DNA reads TGTGCCAGCAGCCGGCGACAGTTTACTGGCTACGAGCAGTACTTC. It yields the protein CASSRRQFTGYEQYF.

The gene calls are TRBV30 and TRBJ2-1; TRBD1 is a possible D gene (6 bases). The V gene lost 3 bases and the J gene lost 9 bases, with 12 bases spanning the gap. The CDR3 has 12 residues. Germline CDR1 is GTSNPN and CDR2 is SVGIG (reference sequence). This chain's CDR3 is CAWSSQGSEQFF. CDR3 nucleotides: TGTGCCTGGAGCTCACAGGGAAGTGAGCAGTTCTTC.

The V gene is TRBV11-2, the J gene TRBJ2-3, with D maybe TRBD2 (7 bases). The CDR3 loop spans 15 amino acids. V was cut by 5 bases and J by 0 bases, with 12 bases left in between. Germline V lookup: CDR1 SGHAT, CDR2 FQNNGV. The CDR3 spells CASSGGGSSTDTQYF. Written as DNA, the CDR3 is TGTGCCAGCAGCGGGGGGGGCTCAAGCACAGATACGCAGTATTTT. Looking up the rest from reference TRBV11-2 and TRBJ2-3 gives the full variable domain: EAGVAQSPRYKIIEKRQSVAFWCNPISGHATLYWYQQILGQGPKLLIQFQNNGVVDDSQLPKDRFSAERLKGVDSTLKIQPAKLEDSAVYLCASSGGGSSTDTQYFGPGTRLTVL.

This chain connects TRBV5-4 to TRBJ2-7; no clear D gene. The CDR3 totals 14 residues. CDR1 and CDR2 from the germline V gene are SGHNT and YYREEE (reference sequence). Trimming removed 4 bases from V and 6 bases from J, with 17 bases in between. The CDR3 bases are TGTGCCAGCAGCGAGACGATGCCTCCGGGCGAGCAGTACTTC. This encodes CASSETMPPGEQYF.

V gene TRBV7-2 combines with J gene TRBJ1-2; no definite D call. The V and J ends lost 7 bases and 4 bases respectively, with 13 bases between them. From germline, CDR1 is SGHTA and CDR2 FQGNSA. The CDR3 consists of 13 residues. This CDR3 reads CASTRSDGYGYTF. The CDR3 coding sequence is TGTGCCAGCACCCGATCGGACGGCTATGGCTACACCTTC.

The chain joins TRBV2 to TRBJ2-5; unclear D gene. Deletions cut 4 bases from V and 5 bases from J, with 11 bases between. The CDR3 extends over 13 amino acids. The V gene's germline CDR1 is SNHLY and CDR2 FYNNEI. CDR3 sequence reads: CASSGSRMETQYF. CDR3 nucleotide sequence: TGTGCCAGCAGTGGAAGCAGGATGGAGACCCAGTACTTC.

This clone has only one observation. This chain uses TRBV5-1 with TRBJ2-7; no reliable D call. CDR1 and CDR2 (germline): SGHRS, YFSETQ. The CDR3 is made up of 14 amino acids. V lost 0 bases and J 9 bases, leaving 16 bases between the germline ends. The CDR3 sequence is CASSLGHPVDGQYF. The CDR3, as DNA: TGCGCCAGCAGCTTGGGGCACCCGGTCGATGGGCAGTACTTC.

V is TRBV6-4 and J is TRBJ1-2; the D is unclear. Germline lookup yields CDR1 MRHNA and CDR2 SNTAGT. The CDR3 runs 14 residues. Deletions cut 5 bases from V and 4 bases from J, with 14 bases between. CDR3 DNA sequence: TGTGCCAGCAGTATTTCATCATACGGCTATGGCTACACCTTC. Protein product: CASSISSYGYGYTF.

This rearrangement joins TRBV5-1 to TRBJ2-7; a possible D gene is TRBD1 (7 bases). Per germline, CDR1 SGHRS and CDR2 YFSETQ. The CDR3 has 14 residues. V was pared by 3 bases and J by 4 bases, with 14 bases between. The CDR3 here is CASSSTQGRYEQYF. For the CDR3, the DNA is TGCGCCAGCAGCTCAACACAGGGGAGGTACGAGCAGTACTTC. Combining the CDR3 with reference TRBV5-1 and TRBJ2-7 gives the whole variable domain KAGVTQTPRYLIKTRGQQVTLSCSPISGHRSVSWYQQTPGQGLQFLFEYFSETQRNKGNFPGRFSGRQFSNSRSEMNVSTLELGDSALYLCASSSTQGRYEQYFGPGTRLTVT.

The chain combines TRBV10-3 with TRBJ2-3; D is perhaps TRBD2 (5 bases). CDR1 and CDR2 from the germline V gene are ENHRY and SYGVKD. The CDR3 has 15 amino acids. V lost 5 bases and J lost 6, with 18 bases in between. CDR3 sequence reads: CAISPSGTHGDTQYF. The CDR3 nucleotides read TGTGCCATCAGTCCAAGCGGAACCCACGGGGATACGCAGTATTTT.

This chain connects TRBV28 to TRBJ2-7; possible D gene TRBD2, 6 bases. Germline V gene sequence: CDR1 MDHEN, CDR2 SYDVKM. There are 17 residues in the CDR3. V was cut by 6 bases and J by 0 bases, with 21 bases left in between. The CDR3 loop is CASSSAGLHVSSYEQYF. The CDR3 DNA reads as TGTGCCAGCAGCAGCGCGGGACTTCATGTGAGCTCCTACGAGCAGTACTTC.

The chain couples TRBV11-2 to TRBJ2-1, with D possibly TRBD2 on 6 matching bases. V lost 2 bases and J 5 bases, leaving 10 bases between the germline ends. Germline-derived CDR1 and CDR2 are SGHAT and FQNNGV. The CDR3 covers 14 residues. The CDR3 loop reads CASSLSSGNNEQFF. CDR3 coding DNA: TGTGCCAGCAGCTTAAGTAGCGGCAACAATGAGCAGTTCTTC.